This is a list of T cell receptor beta chains from one sample in a study of identical twins. TCRdb re-called the 5' RACE reads with MiXCR, one entry per CDR3 protein. Here the sample spans roughly 770,000 distinct CDR3 sequences, about 20% being singletons. The same data also went into a second study, on T cells expressing NK-cell markers.

The specimen was PBMCs. These receptors were collected from a woman between 18 and 30 years old in good health. Both conserved end residues are part of each CDR3. The D gene is left open where the match is weak. Clone size is shown for a subset of rows, as once, few, many or a class of expanded clone.

cdr3_aa cdr3_nt d_call v_call clone_size j_call
CASRNTVYGYTF TGTGCCAGCAGAAATACGGTCTATGGCTACACCTTC . TRBV27 few TRBJ1-2
CASSPSGSLGGYTF TGCGCCAGCAGCCCGAGCGGCAGCCTAGGTGGCTACACCTTC . TRBV4-3 . TRBJ1-2
CASSETSYGYTF TGTGCCAGCAGTGAAACCAGTTATGGCTACACCTTC . TRBV2 . TRBJ1-2
CASSRSLAGRAGTDTQYF TGTGCCAGCAGTCGATCCCTTGCGGGGCGGGCGGGCACAGATACGCAGTATTTT . TRBV27 few TRBJ2-3
CSAPSDSSPLHF TGCAGTGCTCCCTCGGACAGCTCACCCCTCCACTTT . TRBV20-1 . TRBJ1-6
CSVDGESGELFF TGCAGCGTTGACGGGGAATCCGGGGAGCTGTTTTTT . TRBV29-1 . TRBJ2-2
CATSDAFNPGQNYGYTF TGTGCCACCAGTGATGCATTTAATCCGGGACAGAACTATGGCTACACCTTC TRBD1 TRBV24-1 . TRBJ1-2
CSVFSGYNEQFF TGCAGCGTCTTCAGTGGATACAATGAGCAGTTCTTC . TRBV29-1 many TRBJ2-1
CASAGQSLAKNIQYF TGTGCCAGCGCCGGACAGTCCTTAGCCAAAAACATTCAGTACTTC . TRBV6-1 . TRBJ2-4
CSAQGWGEAFF TGCAGTGCCCAAGGCTGGGGTGAAGCTTTCTTT . TRBV20-1 few TRBJ1-1
CASSLYLGTANTGELFF TGTGCCAGCAGCCTTTACCTCGGGACAGCGAACACCGGGGAGCTGTTTTTT TRBD1 TRBV5-8 . TRBJ2-2
CASKRSSTGELFF TGTGCCAGCAAACGAAGTAGCACCGGGGAGCTGTTTTTT . TRBV14 . TRBJ2-2
CASSRPPDSRLNTGELFF TGTGCCAGCAGCCGGCCCCCAGACAGCCGCTTAAACACCGGGGAGCTGTTTTTT . TRBV12-3/TRBV12-4 . TRBJ2-2
CASSLKRETGELFF TGTGCCAGCAGCTTAAAGCGGGAGACCGGGGAGCTGTTTTTT TRBD2 TRBV11-2 few TRBJ2-2
CASSFDRVNTEAFF TGTGCCAGCAGCTTCGACAGGGTGAACACTGAAGCTTTCTTT TRBD1 TRBV5-5 medium-sized TRBJ1-1